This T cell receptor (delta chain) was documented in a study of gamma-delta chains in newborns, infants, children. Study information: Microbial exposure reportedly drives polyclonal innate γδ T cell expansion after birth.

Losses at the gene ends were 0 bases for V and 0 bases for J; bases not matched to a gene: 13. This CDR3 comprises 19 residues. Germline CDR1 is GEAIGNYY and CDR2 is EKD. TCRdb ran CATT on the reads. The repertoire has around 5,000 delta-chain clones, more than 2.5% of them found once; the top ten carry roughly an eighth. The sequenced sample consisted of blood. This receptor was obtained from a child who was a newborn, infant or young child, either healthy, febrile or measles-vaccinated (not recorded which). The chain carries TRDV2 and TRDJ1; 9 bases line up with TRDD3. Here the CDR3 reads CACDTGAYSGGLYTDKLIF. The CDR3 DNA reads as TGTGCCTGTGACACCGGCGCATATTCTGGGGGATTGTACACCGATAAACTCATCTTT.